Listed here is a single T cell receptor (beta chain). No antigen is known for it. The protocol was immunoSEQ multiplex PCR, while the TCRdb copy is restricted to in-frame clones and leaves out a portion. The table has around 83,000 clones, nearly 90% seen once. This record comes from a study of T cell responses to AZD1222 COVID-19 vaccine. Study outcomes and limitations: Just a handful of AZD1222 recipients were seropositive at baseline.

V was trimmed by 1 base and J by 8 bases, leaving 11 bases between them. Germline V gene lookup returns CDR1 KGHDR and CDR2 SFDVKD. CDR3 length: 14 amino acids. Sequenced material: peripheral blood, taken on day 0 of AZD1222 vaccination. This sequence was found in an adult in good health. V and J are TRBV24-1 and TRBJ2-1; D ambiguous. The DNA for the CDR3 is TGTGCCACCAGTGATTTAAAACCTCCCTATGAGCAGTTCTTC. Encoded protein: CATSDLKPPYEQFF.